The present entry profiles one TCR beta chain with its context. Germline V gives CDR1 MNHNY, CDR2 SVGAGI (reference sequence). V gave up 7 bases and J gave up 7 bases, with 14 bases separating them. The CDR3 is 14 residues long. The data belong to a study of blood T cell repertoires in COVID-19. Study as a whole: Spain, Italy and the United States supplied samples that represented acute and convalescent COVID-19.

Methods used by the authors: Quantification of nucleated cells was approximated via reference gene primer amplification. Sequencing used immunoSEQ multiplex PCR; TCRdb keeps in-frame clones, though not all of them. V and J calls and clone size come straight from that table; D and trimming were deduced from the DNA. Of some 200,000 clones in the sample, roughly four fifths were seen once. Material: peripheral blood. This sequence originates from a woman between 40 and 55 years old with acute or convalescent COVID-19. The gene calls are TRBV6-6 and TRBJ1-6; D is unresolved. The CDR3 nucleotides are TGTGCCAGCACATGGGAGGGAAGGAATTCACCCCTCCACTTT. Amino acid sequence: CASTWEGRNSPLHF.